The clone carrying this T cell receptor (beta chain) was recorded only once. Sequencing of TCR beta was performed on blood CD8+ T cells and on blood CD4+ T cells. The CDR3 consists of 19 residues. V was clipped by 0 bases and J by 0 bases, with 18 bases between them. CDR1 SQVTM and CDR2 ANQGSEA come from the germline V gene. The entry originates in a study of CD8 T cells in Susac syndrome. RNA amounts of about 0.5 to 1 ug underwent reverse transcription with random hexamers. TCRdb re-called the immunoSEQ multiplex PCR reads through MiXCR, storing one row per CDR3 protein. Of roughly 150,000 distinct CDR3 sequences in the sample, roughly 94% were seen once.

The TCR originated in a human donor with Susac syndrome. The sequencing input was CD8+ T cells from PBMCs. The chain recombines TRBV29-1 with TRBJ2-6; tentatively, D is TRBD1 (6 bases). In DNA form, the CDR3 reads TGCAGCGTTGAAGATTGGGTTCACCAGGGGAGCTCTGGGGCCAACGTCCTGACTTTC. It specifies CSVEDWVHQGSSGANVLTF.